The subject of this entry is one TCR beta chain. The antigen remains unidentified. This entry comes from a study of cytotoxic CD8 clonotypes in ibrutinib-treated CLL. Whole-study context: Outcomes included some 24 partial and 2 complete responses; after median around 65 months, roughly 14 stayed remitted and roughly 12 progressed.

Germline CDR1 SGHTA, CDR2 FQGNSA. Trimming pared 1 base from V and 4 bases from J, leaving 11 bases between. This CDR3 has 14 residues. Assay used: immunoSEQ multiplex PCR; TCRdb lists only in-frame clones, some missing. The sample has 250,000 to 350,000 clones, around 77% seen once; the top ten hold roughly 6%. Findings of the study overall: At baseline, clonality was higher than in age-matched healthy donors and correlated with CD8+ counts. Public clonotypes showed up rarely, and on treatment they shrank or held steady.

The starting material was PBMCs, obtained at disease progression, from a patient treated with ibrutinib. This receptor was obtained from a human donor with chronic lymphocytic leukemia. The chain joins TRBV7-2 to TRBJ2-7; the D gene is possibly TRBD2 (6 bases). CDR3 DNA: TGTGCCAGCAGCTTAGGTAGCGGTCAGTACGAGCAGTACTTC. Residues: CASSLGSGQYEQYF.